This T cell receptor (beta chain) stems from a study of cytomegalovirus exposure and HLA in healthy donors. For the study at large: The roughly 100 million unique TCR beta sequences, from around 200 million T cells, were found by an earlier analysis.

Donors were nominally healthy when sampled, though unrecorded immune exposures were likely. 60 Vbeta and 13 Jbeta primers were used in PCR. The method was immunoSEQ multiplex PCR; TCRdb's version includes in-frame clones alone and lacks a portion of them. Among 100,000 to 150,000 clones listed, about 81% were seen once. Points from the study as a whole: The study recorded 150 to 200 TCR beta chains that were cytomegalovirus-associated. Analysis was carried out at a later point, and it linked a missense DCLRE1C variant to TCR beta V- and J-gene trimming.

Turning to this clone: Its antigen is unidentified.

CDR1 is SGHDT and CDR2 is YYEEEE in the germline V gene. V lost 4 bases and J lost 5, with 9 bases in between. The CDR3 loop spans 12 amino acids. This sequence originates from a woman aged 40 to 55 in good health and CMV-seropositive. The V gene is TRBV5-6, the J gene TRBJ2-5; no clear D gene. The sequenced sample was PBMCs. CDR3 coding DNA: TGTGCCAGCAGCATTCGGCGGGAGACCCAGTACTTC. Protein: CASSIRRETQYF.